Each of the 17 T cell receptor beta chains below was sequenced from the same sample in a study of blood T cell repertoires in COVID-19. Generated by immunoSEQ multiplex PCR, the TCRdb table keeps only in-frame clones and is missing some. The data hold tens of thousands of clones, with roughly nine tenths observed a single time. The sequencing sample was made of peripheral blood. The source of these receptors is a human donor in a cohort sampled during active COVID-19.

The chain has TRBV5-6 and TRBJ2-3, with a tentative D call TRBD2 (5 bases). Germline lookup yields CDR1 SGHDT and CDR2 YYEEEE. There are 14 residues in the CDR3. V was trimmed by 4 bases and J by 3 bases, leaving 12 bases between them. CDR3 amino acids: CASSLLRATDTQYF. In nucleotides, the CDR3 is TGTGCCAGCAGCCTCTTGAGGGCAACAGATACGCAGTATTTT.

V is TRBV27 and J is TRBJ2-7, with D unresolved. This CDR3 is 13 amino acids long. The ends were cut back, 6 bases at V and 0 bases at J, with 9 bases in the middle. The germline gives CDR1 MNHEY, CDR2 SMNVEV (reference sequence). For the CDR3, the DNA is TGTGCCAGCAGCCCTGACTCCTCCTACGAGCAGTACTTC. Amino acids: CASSPDSSYEQYF.

The chain combines TRBV18 with TRBJ2-2, with D maybe TRBD1 (6 bases). The V end lost 3 bases, the J end lost 6 bases, and 14 bases lay between the germline ends. This CDR3 spans 15 amino acids. Germline CDR1 is KGHSH and CDR2 is LQKENI. DNA for the CDR3: TGTGCCAGCTCACCTACCGGGACAAGCCCCGGGGAGCTGTTTTTT. Its translation: CASSPTGTSPGELFF. Full variable domain (missing parts from reference TRBV18 and TRBJ2-2): NAGVMQNPRHLVRRRGQEARLRCSPMKGHSHVYWYRQLPEEGLKFMVYLQKENIIDESGMPKERFSAEFPKEGPSILRIQQVVRGDSAAYFCASSPTGTSPGELFFGEGSRLTVL.

This chain links TRBV21-1 with TRBJ1-1; the table's D call TRBD1 went unverified against the DNA. TRBV21-1 is marked as a pseudogene. This CDR3 contains 14 residues. The CDR3 DNA reads as TGTGCCAGCAGCAAAGTTGGACAGAAAGCTGAAGCTTTCTTT. Protein: CASSKVGQKAEAFF.

The chain carries TRBV28 and TRBJ2-7, with D possibly being TRBD2 (6 bases). CDR3 length equals 16 residues. In germline, CDR1 is MDHEN, CDR2 SYDVKM. Between the trimmed V and J ends, which lost 7 bases and 3 bases, there was a span of 22 bases. The CDR3 DNA is TGTGCCAGCATAACCACCCCGGGGCGGGGAGGCTACGAGCAGTACTTC. Its protein is CASITTPGRGGYEQYF.

The V gene is TRBV4-2, the J gene TRBJ2-1, with D tentatively TRBD1 (5 bases). From germline, CDR1 is LGHNA and CDR2 YNFKEQ. Trimming left V 4 bases short and J 4 bases short, with 17 bases between. This CDR3 region has 16 residues. CDR3 sequence: CASSPGLVGNYNEQFF. The DNA of the CDR3 is TGTGCCAGCAGCCCAGGGTTAGTGGGGAATTACAATGAGCAGTTCTTC.

Only a few counts were recorded for this clone. The V gene is TRBV28, the J gene TRBJ1-3; D is uncertain. This CDR3 comprises 11 residues. Germline CDR1 MDHEN, CDR2 SYDVKM. V lost 9 bases, J lost 4 bases, and 7 bases lay in between. The CDR3 sequence: CASMAGNTIYF. In DNA form, the CDR3 reads TGTGCCAGTATGGCCGGAAACACCATATATTTT.

This sequence joins TRBV10-3 and TRBJ2-2, with D possibly TRBD1 on 5 matching bases. Trimming stripped 8 bases from V and 0 bases from J, with 10 bases between. CDR3 size: 14 residues. Germline V gene data show CDR1 as ENHRY and CDR2 as SYGVKD. DNA for the CDR3: TGTGCCATCGGAGCAGGGACGAACACCGGGGAGCTGTTTTTT. It translates to CAIGAGTNTGELFF.

The rearrangement uses TRBV11-2 and TRBJ2-5; TRBD2 matches at 11 bases. Germline CDR1 SGHAT, CDR2 FQNNGV. Trimming removed 4 bases from V and 9 bases from J; junction bases left unmatched: 10. CDR3 length: 15 amino acids. CDR3 DNA: TGTGCCAGCAGCTCCGGGACTAGCGGCGGTAGGGCCCAGTACTTC. This translates into CASSSGTSGGRAQYF.

Only a few counts were recorded for this clone. V and J are TRBV6-6 and TRBJ1-1; 10 positions match TRBD1. Germline V gene lookup returns CDR1 MNHNY and CDR2 SVGAGI (reference sequence). V shed 0 bases and J 7 bases; nucleotides not matched to a gene: 2. The CDR3 loop spans 14 amino acids. In DNA form, the CDR3 reads TGTGCCAGCAGTTACTCTAGGGACAGGGGTGAAGCTTTCTTT. It specifies CASSYSRDRGEAFF.

J is TRBJ1-2 and V is TRBV19; 8 nucleotides match TRBD1. V dropped 1 base and J dropped 2; count of bases not matched to a gene: 6. The CDR3 runs to 16 residues. Germline V gene sequence: CDR1 LNHDA, CDR2 SQIVND (reference sequence). This CDR3 reads CASSIGKDRANYGYTF. Written as DNA, the CDR3 is TGTGCCAGTAGTATAGGAAAGGACAGGGCAAACTATGGCTACACCTTC.

The chain has TRBV12-5 and TRBJ2-1, with D unresolved. The length of the CDR3 is 12 residues. The ends were cut back, 3 bases at V and 5 bases at J, with 5 bases in the middle. CDR1 is LGHNT and CDR2 is FRNRAP in the germline V gene. CDR3 DNA sequence: TGTGCTAGTGGTTTCCCTGACAATGAGCAGTTCTTC. It codes for CASGFPDNEQFF.

This chain links TRBV28 with TRBJ2-7, with a possible D match to TRBD2 (5 bases). From germline, CDR1 is MDHEN and CDR2 SYDVKM. Trimming took off 5 bases at V and 6 bases at J, with 11 bases between the two ends. This CDR3 has 12 residues. CDR3 sequence reads: CASSPLGGEQYF. CDR3 coding DNA: TGTGCCAGCAGTCCACTAGGAGGCGAGCAGTACTTC.

This sequence joins TRBV28 and TRBJ1-2; D unclear. The CDR3 spans 15 residues. The V and J ends lost 2 bases and 0 bases respectively, with 10 bases between them. Germline V gene lookup returns CDR1 MDHEN and CDR2 SYDVKM. CDR3 loop: CASSLMGTSNYGYTF. CDR3 in DNA: TGTGCCAGCAGTTTAATGGGCACCTCTAACTATGGCTACACCTTC.

This chain links TRBV6-4 with TRBJ1-4, with D possibly TRBD1 on 6 matching bases. This CDR3 region has 17 residues. Germline CDR1 reads MRHNA; CDR2 reads SNTAGT. Trimming took off 4 bases at V and 3 bases at J, with 18 bases between the two ends. The DNA of the CDR3 is TGTGCCAGCAGTGCAACAGGGTTAAGCACGGCTAATGAAAAACTGTTTTTT. This translates into CASSATGLSTANEKLFF.

Worth noting for this clone: Compared with germline, one end of the junction differs, possibly owing to a read error. The genes are TRBV6-4 and TRBJ2-7; 10 bases fit TRBD1. CDR1 and CDR2 (germline): MRHNA, SNTAGT. The CDR3 sequence is 12 residues long. Here the CDR3 DNA reads TGTGCCAGCAGTGACCGGGGACAGGGGCCGTTCTTC. Residues: CASSDRGQGPFF.

The sample holds one count of this clone. V is TRBV5-4 and J is TRBJ1-3; D is unresolved. V was pared by 0 bases and J by 1 base, with 11 bases between. The CDR3 runs to 16 residues. Germline-derived CDR1 and CDR2 are SGHNT and YYREEE (reference sequence). The CDR3 here is CASSLVGGESGNTIYF. The CDR3 DNA is TGTGCCAGCAGCTTGGTTGGAGGAGAGTCTGGAAACACCATATATTTT.